This note documents a single T cell receptor (beta chain) sequence. The data were produced by immunoSEQ multiplex PCR, yet TCRdb's version contains in-frame clones alone and is incomplete. The data hold about 19,000 clones, with more than 70% observed a single time. These data come from a study of radiotherapy plus CTLA-4 blockade in lung cancer. The germline V and J ends were trimmed by 3 bases and 6 bases, with 20 bases remaining between them. This CDR3 has 17 amino acids. The germline gives CDR1 SEHNR, CDR2 FQNEAQ (reference sequence). Sequencing was performed on peripheral blood, taken from a patient treated with radiotherapy plus ipilimumab. The TCR sequence derives from a human donor with non-small cell lung cancer whose response to radiotherapy plus ipilimumab could not be evaluated. This chain connects TRBV7-9 to TRBJ2-2, with D unresolved. CDR3 DNA sequence: TGTGCCAGCAGCTTTCTCCTCTCAGATCATGCACCCGGGGAGCTGTTTTTT. Translated, it gives CASSFLLSDHAPGELFF.